These 7 T cell receptor delta chains were sequenced from one sample in a study of gamma-delta chains in newborns, infants, children. TCRdb reanalysed the reads via CATT. The data show roughly 5,000 delta-chain clones, with under 4% seen just once and about 15% held by the top ten. The sample comprised blood. Receptors were obtained from a child who was a newborn, infant or young child, either healthy, febrile or measles-vaccinated (not recorded which).

Note on this clone: A far more abundant clone sits one base away, making this likely a read error. This sample includes further DNA sequences coding for the same CDR3. The chain recombines TRDV2 with TRDJ2, with 9 bases that match TRDD3. The V and J ends lost 4 bases and 5 bases, in that order; junction bases with no gene match: 4. Germline-derived CDR1 and CDR2 are GEAIGNYY and EKD. This CDR3 has 14 amino acids. CDR3 DNA: TGTGCCTGTGATACCCTGGGGGATACAGCACAACTCTTCTTT. Amino acid sequence: CACDTLGDTAQLFF.

Concerning this clone: The amino acid sequence in TCRdb belongs to a much larger clone and departs from this DNA's translation at residue 6, likely a sequencing read error; the sequence shown is translated from the DNA. The rearrangement links TRAV29/DV5 to TRDJ1, with 10 bases that match TRDD3. After removal of 0 bases from V and 2 bases from J, the junction contained 7 bases not matched to a gene. This CDR3 contains 16 residues. CDR1 NSMFDY and CDR2 ISSIKDK come from the germline V gene. The CDR3 nucleotides are TGTGCAGCAAGCGAAAGACTACTGGGGGATACCGATAAACTCATCTTT. Protein: CAASERLLGDTDKLIF. Combining the CDR3 with reference TRAV29/DV5 and TRDJ1 gives the whole variable domain DQQVKQNSPSLSVQEGRISILNCDYTNSMFDYFLWYKKYPAEGPTFLISISSIKDKNEDGRFTVFLNKSAKHLSLHIVPSQPGDSAVYFCAASERLLGDTDKLIFGKGTRVTVEP.

Turning to this clone: One base separates it from a far larger clone, so it is likely a read error. Other DNA sequences of this sample code for an identical CDR3. The chain has TRDV2 and TRDJ1, with D perhaps matching TRDD3 (6 bases). The CDR3 is 16 residues long. Trimming removed 7 bases from V and 0 bases from J, with 20 bases in between. Germline lookup yields CDR1 GEAIGNYY and CDR2 EKD. The CDR3 DNA is TGTGCCTGCGACCGGTACTGGGTGACGTACACCGATAAACTCATCTTT. It encodes CACDRYWVTYTDKLIF.

This clone was counted only a few times. This may be a read error: a much more frequent sequence differs by one nucleotide. This specimen includes other DNA sequences encoding the same CDR3. The V gene is TRDV3, the J gene TRDJ2, with D possibly TRDD3 on 6 matching bases. This CDR3 contains 15 residues. CDR1 and CDR2 from the germline V gene are TVYSNPD and GDNSRS (reference sequence). The CDR3: CAFSWGSALTAQLFF. Here the CDR3 DNA reads TGTGCCTTTAGCTGGGGATCCGCTTTGACAGCACAACTCTTCTTC.

Regarding this clone: This likely came from a read error, as a far larger clone is one base away. In the same sample, other DNA sequences code for this CDR3. The V and J genes are TRDV2 and TRDJ3, with 7 bases identical to TRDD3. Germline V gene sequence: CDR1 GEAIGNYY, CDR2 EKD. The CDR3 sequence is 19 residues long. The CDR3 region is CACDTPRIRPTWDTRQMFF. CDR3 DNA sequence: TGTGCCTGTGACACCCCACGGATACGCCCCACCTGGGACACCCGACAGATGTTCTTC.

In this sample, this clone turned up a few times. Translating this DNA gives a protein that differs at residue 9 from the TCRdb one, which belongs to a much larger clone; a read error is likely, and the protein shown is this translation. This chain uses TRDV1 with TRDJ2; tentatively, D is TRDD3 (6 bases). CDR3 length: 17 residues. V lost 1 base, J lost 8 bases, and 20 bases lay in between. Germline V CDR1 and CDR2: TSWWSYY, QGS. The CDR3 bases are TGTGCTCTTGGGGAACCCAAGGGGGTGATACGATATGCACAACTCTTCTTT. It specifies CALGEPKGVIRYAQLFF.

This clone has just a few counts. The protein in TCRdb stems from a much larger clone and differs at residue 4 from this DNA's translation, likely a read error; here the protein is translated from the DNA. V is TRAV29/DV5 and J is TRDJ1; 8 nucleotides align to TRDD3. The CDR3 length is 18 residues. The germline CDR1 and CDR2 sequences are NSMFDY and ISSIKDK. Trimming took 4 bases from V and 1 from J; bases not matched to a gene: 18. The CDR3 loop is CAAGALLRRGYSTDKLIF. In DNA, the CDR3 is TGTGCAGCAGGCGCTCTCCTACGAAGGGGATACAGCACCGATAAACTCATCTTT.